One T cell receptor (beta chain) is described in this entry. The assay was immunoSEQ multiplex PCR, and TCRdb's table has in-frame clones only and misses some. Here the sample spans 90,000 to 100,000 clones, about 94% being singletons. The source of the sample is a study of T cell changes during pregnancy in multiple sclerosis. This TCR was recovered from a female donor with multiple sclerosis, enrolled in a pregnancy study. The sequences come from peripheral blood, collected in the third trimester of pregnancy.

DNA of the CDR3: TGTGCCAGCAGCCAAGTGGGACTAGCGGGAACCGGGGAGCTGTTTTTT. Translating gives CASSQVGLAGTGELFF. V usage is TRBV7-6 and J usage is TRBJ2-2; 13 bases line up with TRBD2. Trimming removed 5 bases from V and 5 bases from J; junction bases left unmatched: 5. The V gene's germline CDR1 is SGHVS and CDR2 FNYEAQ. This CDR3 is built from 16 residues.